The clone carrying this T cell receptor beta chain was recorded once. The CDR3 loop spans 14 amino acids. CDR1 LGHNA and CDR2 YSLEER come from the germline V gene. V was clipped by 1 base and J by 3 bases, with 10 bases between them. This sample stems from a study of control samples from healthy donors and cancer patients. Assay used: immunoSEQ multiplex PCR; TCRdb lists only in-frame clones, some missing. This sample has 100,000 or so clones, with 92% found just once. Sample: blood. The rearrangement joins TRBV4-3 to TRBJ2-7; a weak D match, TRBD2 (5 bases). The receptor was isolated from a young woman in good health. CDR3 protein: CASSQARANYEQYF. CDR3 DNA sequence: TGCGCCAGCAGCCAAGCGAGGGCGAACTACGAGCAGTACTTC.